This record concerns one T cell receptor beta chain sequence. Its antigen is not identified. This sample's time point: archival surgical resection tumor tissue. The TCR-sequenced patients were a few responders to pembrolizumab. Tumor tissue came from archival surgical resections of a few responders. Clones were read by immunoSEQ multiplex PCR, and TCRdb kept only the in-frame ones, dropping some. The repertoire has 3,500 to 4,500 clones, about 79% of them found once; the top ten carry about 7.4%. CDR3 length: 13 residues. Germline CDR1 is LNHDA and CDR2 is SQIVND (reference sequence). Deletions cut 5 bases from V and 4 bases from J, with 11 bases between. These data originate in a study of PD-1 blockade in mismatch repair-deficient tumors. Study-level information: Enrolled about 2012-2016, patients had progressing, pretreated mismatch repair-deficient cancers of 12 types.

Study-level points and caveats: Rapid post-treatment expansion, then contraction, generally preceding radiologic response, marked tumor-resident clones.

The sequence was collected from an adult with mismatch repair-deficient cancer. The chain employs TRBV19 and TRBJ1-1; D is undetermined. The sequencing here drew on primary tumor tissue, taken from a patient treated with pembrolizumab. The CDR3 reads CASSSPRGTEAFF. As DNA, the CDR3 is TGTGCCAGTAGTTCACCTCGGGGCACTGAAGCTTTCTTT.